Following are 13 T cell receptor beta chains from one sample sequenced in a study of T cell responses to AZD1222 COVID-19 vaccine. The assay was immunoSEQ multiplex PCR, and TCRdb's table has in-frame clones only and misses some. In the table there are 150,000 to 200,000 clones, 91% of which are singletons. The sequencing used peripheral blood, collected 28 days after the second AZD1222 dose. The receptors were sampled from an adult who received the AZD1222 COVID-19 vaccine.

The V gene is TRBV11-3, the J gene TRBJ2-1, with 14 bases identical to TRBD2. V lost 5 bases and J lost 10; bases outside the gene matches: 7. The CDR3 covers 15 residues. Germline lookup yields CDR1 SGHNT and CDR2 YENEEA. The CDR3 region has the DNA TGTGCCAGCAGCCCCGGGACTAGCGGGGGCGGCGAGCAGTTCTTC. Its translation is CASSPGTSGGGEQFF.

The V call is TRBV27, the J call TRBJ1-2; D perhaps matches TRBD1 (5 bases). The germline V gene encodes CDR1 MNHEY and CDR2 SMNVEV (reference sequence). This CDR3 is 16 amino acids long. V dropped 1 base and J dropped 7 bases, with 19 bases sitting between them. The CDR3 coding sequence is TGTGCCAGCAGTTTATTCTCAGGGCCAGGTTTTGTTGGCTACACCTTC. Translation gives CASSLFSGPGFVGYTF.

The rearrangement links TRBV27 to TRBJ2-3; 7 bases fit TRBD1. Germline V lookup: CDR1 MNHEY, CDR2 SMNVEV (reference sequence). This CDR3 has 17 amino acids. V shed 1 base and J 4 bases; nucleotides not matched to a gene: 11. The CDR3 here is CASSLYPTGLGPDTQYF. Written as DNA, the CDR3 is TGTGCCAGCAGTTTATACCCGACAGGGCTGGGCCCAGATACGCAGTATTTT.

J is TRBJ1-2 and V is TRBV27; perhaps TRBD1 as D (6 bases). CDR3 length: 13 residues. Germline CDR1 reads MNHEY; CDR2 reads SMNVEV (reference sequence). The V and J ends lost 6 bases and 6 bases respectively, with 14 bases between them. The CDR3 bases are TGTGCCAGCAGAACTACCCGGGACAATGGCTACACCTTC. Translating it yields CASRTTRDNGYTF.

The chain carries TRBV13 and TRBJ2-7, with 7 bases fitting TRBD1. Germline V CDR1 and CDR2: PRHDT, FYEKMQ (reference sequence). Trimming removed 0 bases from V and 1 base from J; junction bases left unmatched: 27. The CDR3 totals 23 residues. The CDR3 here is CASSLGVRRGRSSRPPKSYEQYF. CDR3 DNA: TGTGCCAGCAGCTTAGGGGTGCGTAGGGGGCGTTCTTCCCGACCTCCTAAGTCCTACGAGCAGTACTTC.

The chain recombines TRBV7-6 with TRBJ2-7, with 9 bases lining up with TRBD1. The CDR3 has 14 residues. Trimming at V came to 5 bases and at J to 6 bases, leaving 8 bases not matched to a gene. The V gene's germline CDR1 is SGHVS and CDR2 FNYEAQ. The CDR3 loop is CASSRGTGMVEQYF. Written as DNA, the CDR3 is TGTGCCAGCAGCCGCGGGACAGGGATGGTCGAGCAGTACTTC.

The chain couples TRBV6-2 or TRBV6-3 to TRBJ2-7, with D unresolved. This CDR3 has 13 residues. Germline V gives CDR1 MNHEY, CDR2 SVGEGT. The V end lost 5 bases, the J end lost 2 bases, and 10 bases lay between the germline ends. The DNA for the CDR3 is TGTGCCAGCAGTCGTACAGATACCTACGAGCAGTACTTC. Its protein product is CASSRTDTYEQYF.

CDR3 in DNA: TGCAGCGCTGGGGGAACGGGGGGGACAGATACGCAGTATTTT. It encodes CSAGGTGGTDTQYF. The gene calls are TRBV29-1 and TRBJ2-3; TRBD2 aligns across 8 bases. J gave up 3 bases and V 7 bases, and 9 bases lay outside the gene matches. Germline CDR1 and CDR2: SQVTM and ANQGSEA. The CDR3 is made up of 14 amino acids.

This chain uses TRBV7-2 with TRBJ1-1; D unresolved. The CDR3 covers 15 residues. From germline, CDR1 is SGHTA and CDR2 FQGNSA. Trimming shortened V by 0 bases and J by 4 bases, and 12 bases separated the two germline ends. The CDR3 sequence is CASSLAWGRSTEAFF. The CDR3 DNA reads TGTGCCAGCAGCTTAGCCTGGGGTCGTAGCACTGAAGCTTTCTTT.

The J gene is TRBJ1-1, the V gene TRBV18; TRBD1 agrees at 7 bases. The length of the CDR3 is 14 residues. After removal of 6 bases from V and 7 bases from J, the junction contained 11 bases not matched to a gene. Germline CDR1 is KGHSH and CDR2 is LQKENI. The CDR3 DNA reads TGTGCCAGCTCGTATTACAGGGGTTCTGGTGAAGCTTTCTTT. Protein sequence: CASSYYRGSGEAFF.

CDR3: CASSEALLPGNEQFF. The CDR3 DNA follows: TGTGCCAGCAGTGAAGCGCTTCTACCAGGCAATGAGCAGTTCTTC. The genes are TRBV2 and TRBJ2-1; D call uncertain. The germline V gene has CDR1 SNHLY and CDR2 FYNNEI. V was shortened by 0 bases and J by 6 bases, with 12 bases between the two germline ends. The CDR3 runs 15 residues. Full variable domain (rest looked up from reference TRBV2 and TRBJ2-1): EPEVTQTPSHQVTQMGQEVILRCVPISNHLYFYWYRQILGQKVEFLVSFYNNEISEKSEIFDDQFSVERPDGSNFTLKIRSTKLEDSAMYFCASSEALLPGNEQFFGPGTRLTVL.

CDR3 nucleotide sequence: TGTGCCAGCAGCTCAAACCCCGGACAATACTACGAGCAGTACTTC. This codes for CASSSNPGQYYEQYF. This sequence joins TRBV7-2 and TRBJ2-7; TRBD1 is a possible D gene (5 bases). The ends were cut back, 4 bases at V and 3 bases at J, with 16 bases in the middle. Per the germline V gene, CDR1 is SGHTA and CDR2 is FQGNSA. The CDR3 covers 15 residues. Full variable domain (outside the CDR3, taken from reference TRBV7-2 and TRBJ2-7): GAGVSQSPSNKVTEKGKDVELRCDPISGHTALYWYRQSLGQGLEFLIYFQGNSAPDKSGLPSDRFSAERTGGSVSTLTIQRTQQEDSAVYLCASSSNPGQYYEQYFGPGTRLTVT.

The chain combines TRBV6-1 with TRBJ2-3, with TRBD2 identical over 8 bases. The trim removed 4 bases at V and 4 bases at J, leaving 13 bases unmatched. Germline V lookup: CDR1 MNHNS, CDR2 SASEGT. CDR3 length equals 17 residues. CDR3 region: CASSVSGGALVADTQYF. CDR3 coding DNA: TGTGCCAGCAGTGTATCCGGGGGGGCCCTAGTGGCAGATACGCAGTATTTT.